This TCR beta chain stems from a study of vaccination effects on CD4 cells after COVID-19. Broader study findings: Researchers report that only 1 of 255 vaccine-induced clones in healthy vaccinees cross-reacted with common cold coronaviruses. Whether induced by infection or by vaccine, clones showed marked clonal contraction late after vaccination. Early post-infection timepoints were missing from the study, which also had few convalescent patients.

Prior to sequencing, the ViraFEST assay stimulated PBMC with viral peptide pools, which expanded the antigen-specific CD4+ T cells. At the end of 9 to 11 days of culture, CD4+ T cells were isolated. As their vaccination, participants received two doses of either BNT162b2 or mRNA-1273. Supplemented with 9.5 to 10 IU/ml IL-2 and 10 ug/ml peptides, two million PBMC per well were kept in culture. This clone was seen a handful of times. Antigen unknown. The J segment lost 2 bases and the V segment lost 2 bases, leaving 5 bases of the junction unmatched. CDR3 length: 17 residues. Germline values: CDR1 SGHVS, CDR2 FQNEAQ. Produced via immunoSEQ multiplex PCR; TCRdb's table is partial and in-frame only. The sample comprises some 68,000 clones, roughly four fifths of which are singletons, and around 1.3% rests with the top ten.

The chain recombines TRBV7-8 with TRBJ2-6; 8 nucleotides agree with TRBD1. The sequence derives from a human donor who received a COVID-19 vaccine. This material consisted of CD4+ T cells from PBMCs cultured with HCoV-229E spike peptides, taken after COVID-19 vaccination. The CDR3: CASSLRTGYAGANVLTF. The CDR3 region has the DNA TGTGCCAGCAGCTTAAGGACAGGGTATGCTGGGGCCAACGTCCTGACTTTC.